The 31 T cell receptor beta chains in this list originate from one sample, sequenced in a study of blood T cell repertoires in COVID-19. Assay: immunoSEQ multiplex PCR; the TCRdb copy retains only in-frame clones and omits some. Among some 66,000 clones listed, around 82% were seen once. The sequenced sample was peripheral blood. All receptors come from a man in his sixties with acute or convalescent COVID-19.

J is TRBJ1-1 and V is TRBV10-2; 7 bases line up with TRBD1. The V and J ends lost 2 bases and 4 bases, in that order; junction bases with no gene match: 7. Germline V lookup: CDR1 WSHSY, CDR2 SAAADI. The CDR3 consists of 15 residues. CDR3: CASSEKRAGGTEAFF. Here the CDR3 DNA reads TGCGCCAGCAGTGAGAAGAGGGCAGGGGGCACTGAAGCTTTCTTT.

The chain has TRBV7-9 and TRBJ1-1; maybe TRBD1 (6 bases). The CDR3 covers 12 residues. In germline, CDR1 is SEHNR, CDR2 FQNEAQ (reference sequence). V lost 4 bases to trimming and J lost 7 bases, with 10 bases between them. CDR3 residues: CASSSQGNEAFF. Written as DNA, the CDR3 is TGTGCCAGCAGCTCCCAGGGGAATGAAGCTTTCTTT.

The genes are TRBV6-5 and TRBJ1-2; weak D call: TRBD1 (6 bases). CDR3 size: 13 residues. Germline V gene sequence: CDR1 MNHEY, CDR2 SVGAGI. V was cut by 6 bases and J by 2 bases, with 10 bases left in between. The CDR3 region has the DNA TGTGCCAGCAGGATACAGGGAAACTATGGCTACACCTTC. It translates to CASRIQGNYGYTF.

The V gene is TRBV24-1, the J gene TRBJ2-1; TRBD1 matches 10 bases. CDR1 is KGHDR and CDR2 is SFDVKD in the germline V gene. The length of the CDR3 is 16 residues. V lost 5 bases to trimming and J lost 7 bases; unmatched junction nucleotides: 10. This CDR3 is CATSARDRGGRNEQFF. The CDR3 DNA reads as TGTGCCACCAGTGCCCGGGACAGGGGAGGGAGAAATGAGCAGTTCTTC.

This sequence joins TRBV2 and TRBJ1-1; a possible D gene is TRBD1 (6 bases). This CDR3 is 15 amino acids long. The V end was cut by 5 bases, the J end by 0 bases, with 13 bases between. The germline CDR1 and CDR2 sequences are SNHLY and FYNNEI. In nucleotides, the CDR3 is TGTGCCAGCAGTAGGGGGTACCCAATGAACACTGAAGCTTTCTTT. Amino acid sequence: CASSRGYPMNTEAFF.

V and J are TRBV9 and TRBJ2-3; 14 nucleotides line up with TRBD2. The V gene end was trimmed by 3 bases and the J gene end by 2 bases; junction bases not matched to a gene: 5. The germline V gene has CDR1 SGDLS and CDR2 YYNGEE. This CDR3 contains 17 residues. The CDR3 DNA sequence: TGTGCCAGCAGCGCGACTAGCGGGGGGGCTCTCACAGATACGCAGTATTTT. Its translation: CASSATSGGALTDTQYF.

This chain links TRBV27 with TRBJ1-6; tentatively, D is TRBD1 (6 bases). The ends were cut back, 8 bases at V and 10 bases at J, with 21 bases in the middle. The germline gives CDR1 MNHEY, CDR2 SMNVEV (reference sequence). There are 15 residues in the CDR3. CDR3 bases: TGTGCCAGCGGGTTGGGGGGGCAGGGAAGGTCACCCCTCCACTTT. This gives the protein CASGLGGQGRSPLHF.

The V gene is TRBV6-5, the J gene TRBJ1-1, with 7 bases fitting TRBD1. J lost 3 bases, V lost 6 bases, and 10 bases had no gene match. Germline loops: CDR1 MNHEY, CDR2 SVGAGI. This CDR3 is built from 15 residues. CDR3 in amino acids: CASSRIRDRHTEAFF. In nucleotides, the CDR3 is TGTGCCAGCAGCCGAATCCGGGACAGACACACTGAAGCTTTCTTT.

This clone was counted between two and nine times. The CDR3 coding sequence is TGTGCCAGCAGCCTTACGGACAGTTCTGGAAACACCATATATTTT. It yields the protein CASSLTDSSGNTIYF. V gene TRBV4-2 combines with J gene TRBJ1-3, with D maybe TRBD1 (6 bases). V was shortened by 4 bases and J by 1 base, with 11 bases between the two germline ends. CDR3 length: 15 amino acids. In germline, CDR1 is LGHNA, CDR2 YNFKEQ.

This clone was found a few times. The chain combines TRBV23-1 with TRBJ1-6; D might be TRBD1 (6 bases). TRBV23-1 belongs to the ORF category, with a function that is uncertain. This CDR3 comprises 15 residues. V gave up 0 bases and J gave up 8 bases, with 11 bases separating them. This CDR3 reads CASSQSNRDDSPLHF. In DNA form, the CDR3 reads TGCGCCAGCAGTCAATCGAACAGGGACGATTCACCCCTCCACTTT.

The chain combines TRBV5-1 with TRBJ2-7, with TRBD2 matching over 8 bases. Trimming cost V 0 bases and J 4 bases; bases outside gene matches: 3. CDR1 and CDR2 (germline): SGHRS, YFSETQ. The CDR3 is 14 amino acids. The CDR3 loop is CASSLGAGGYEQYF. The CDR3 nucleotides are TGCGCCAGCAGCTTGGGTGCGGGGGGTTACGAGCAGTACTTC.

In DNA form, the CDR3 reads TGCGCCAGCAGTGAAAACGGGGTTGGGGAGACCCAGTACTTC. It codes for CASSENGVGETQYF. This chain links TRBV10-2 with TRBJ2-5; TRBD2 might be the D (5 bases). This CDR3 comprises 14 residues. Germline V gene sequence: CDR1 WSHSY, CDR2 SAAADI. V lost 3 bases and J lost 5, with 13 bases in between.

V is TRBV7-2 and J is TRBJ1-1; D not resolved. The germline V and J ends were trimmed by 5 bases and 1 base, with 8 bases remaining between them. Germline loops: CDR1 SGHTA, CDR2 FQGNSA. This CDR3 spans 13 amino acids. The CDR3 spells CASSPQENTEAFF. In nucleotides, the CDR3 is TGTGCCAGCAGCCCCCAGGAGAACACTGAAGCTTTCTTT.

The sample holds one count of this clone. The chain uses TRBV6-5 and TRBJ1-4, with 8 bases lining up with TRBD1. The CDR3 spans 13 residues. Germline-derived CDR1 and CDR2 are MNHEY and SVGAGI. J was trimmed by 8 bases and V by 5 bases; bases with no gene match: 4. The CDR3 DNA follows: TGTGCCAGCAGTCGCTCAGGGGGCGAAAAACTGTTTTTT. Residues: CASSRSGGEKLFF.

The chain combines TRBV7-2 with TRBJ1-5; D is perhaps TRBD1 (5 bases). V lost 4 bases and J 6 bases, leaving 16 bases between the germline ends. Germline V gene lookup returns CDR1 SGHTA and CDR2 FQGNSA. The CDR3 runs 15 residues. CDR3 loop: CASSSSPGVVQPQHF. In DNA, the CDR3 is TGTGCCAGCAGCTCCAGTCCGGGGGTGGTTCAGCCCCAGCATTTT.

This clone has just one count. The CDR3 protein is CASSIRDRGNGYTF. The CDR3 DNA reads TGTGCCAGCAGCATCCGGGACAGGGGAAATGGCTACACCTTC. The chain joins TRBV5-4 to TRBJ1-2, with 10 bases lining up with TRBD1. J gave up 6 bases and V 4 bases, and 6 bases lay outside the gene matches. This CDR3 comprises 14 residues. Per germline, CDR1 SGHNT and CDR2 YYREEE (reference sequence).

The chain links TRBV2 to TRBJ2-3; 7 bases match TRBD2. V was clipped by 6 bases and J by 3 bases; unmatched bases: 18. The CDR3 is 18 residues long. Germline-derived CDR1 and CDR2 are SNHLY and FYNNEI. This chain's CDR3 is CASSTPRISGALTDTQYF. CDR3 DNA sequence: TGTGCCAGCAGCACCCCTCGCATAAGCGGGGCGTTGACAGATACGCAGTATTTT.

The chain carries TRBV3-1 (or the pseudogene TRBV3-2) and TRBJ2-7, with D perhaps matching TRBD2 (6 bases). CDR3 length: 13 amino acids. Trimming took off 4 bases at V and 4 bases at J, with 11 bases between the two ends. Germline values: CDR1 LGHDT, CDR2 YNNKEL (reference sequence). As DNA, the CDR3 is TGTGCCAGCAGCCCGGGACTCCCTTACGAGCAGTACGTC. As protein: CASSPGLPYEQYV.

There are a few counts of this clone. The chain has TRBV4-1 and TRBJ1-3; no clear D gene. The CDR3 is 17 residues long. V lost 1 base and J 2 bases, leaving 15 bases between the germline ends. Germline CDR1 MGHRA, CDR2 YSYEKL. The CDR3 DNA reads as TGCGCCAGCAGCCAAGGGTCGATTGCGGCTGCTGGAAACACCATATATTTT. Its translation is CASSQGSIAAAGNTIYF.

The chain carries TRBV11-3 and TRBJ2-1, with 7 nucleotides matching TRBD2. The J segment lost 4 bases and the V segment lost 5 bases, leaving 5 bases of the junction unmatched. CDR1 and CDR2 from the germline V gene are SGHNT and YENEEA. The CDR3 is made up of 14 amino acids. This CDR3 reads CASSPSGGYNEQFF. As DNA, the CDR3 is TGTGCCAGCAGCCCGTCGGGGGGATACAATGAGCAGTTCTTC.

The V gene is TRBV10-3, the J gene TRBJ2-1; 7 bases align to TRBD1. Germline V gives CDR1 ENHRY, CDR2 SYGVKD. The J segment lost 7 bases and the V segment lost 3 bases, leaving 9 bases of the junction unmatched. This CDR3 has 15 amino acids. The CDR3: CAISDSGQALNEQFF. The CDR3 nucleotides read TGTGCCATCAGTGACTCTGGACAGGCTTTGAATGAGCAGTTCTTC.

Only one count was recorded for this clone. V usage is TRBV6-2 or TRBV6-3 and J usage is TRBJ1-1; possible D gene TRBD1, 5 bases. The CDR3 has 13 residues. V lost 5 bases to trimming and J lost 0 bases, with 7 bases between them. Germline CDR1 MNHEY, CDR2 SVGEGT. The CDR3 region is CASSPQVNTEAFF. CDR3 DNA: TGTGCCAGCAGTCCACAGGTGAACACTGAAGCTTTCTTT.

The rearrangement links TRBV4-3 to TRBJ1-1, with TRBD1 identical over 7 bases. Germline V gives CDR1 LGHNA, CDR2 YSLEER. This CDR3 has 14 residues. With 1 base clipped from V and 4 bases from J, the junction kept 3 bases outside the gene matches. The CDR3 here is CASSQADRATEAFF. The CDR3 nucleotides are TGCGCCAGCAGCCAAGCCGACAGGGCCACTGAAGCTTTCTTT.

V gene TRBV6-1 combines with J gene TRBJ1-2, with D hard to call. CDR1 is MNHNS, CDR2 SASEGT, per germline. This CDR3 has 13 residues. Deletions cut 1 base from V and 8 bases from J, with 11 bases between. As DNA, the CDR3 is TGTGCCAGCAGTGAAGTTACACCTCAGGGCTACACCTTC. As protein: CASSEVTPQGYTF.

This chain uses TRBV5-4 with TRBJ1-3, with D possibly being TRBD1 (6 bases). The V and J ends lost 0 bases and 2 bases respectively, with 9 bases between them. The CDR3 length is 15 residues. The germline V gene encodes CDR1 SGHNT and CDR2 YYREEE (reference sequence). The CDR3 spells CASSLAGTTGNTIYF. Here the CDR3 DNA reads TGTGCCAGCAGCTTGGCCGGGACAACTGGAAACACCATATATTTT.

The J gene is TRBJ1-1, the V gene TRBV2, with D uncertain. Per the germline V gene, CDR1 is SNHLY and CDR2 is FYNNEI. The CDR3 is 11 amino acids. V was pared by 7 bases and J by 6 bases, with 9 bases between. The CDR3 reads CASTEESEAFF. Here the CDR3 DNA reads TGTGCCAGCACGGAGGAGTCTGAAGCTTTCTTT.

The chain joins TRBV11-3 to TRBJ1-2; 9 bases match TRBD1. The CDR3 has 15 amino acids. The trim removed 5 bases at V and 5 bases at J, leaving 9 bases unmatched. Germline assignment: CDR1 SGHNT and CDR2 YENEEA. The CDR3 loop reads CASSPGDREGYGYTF. CDR3 DNA sequence: TGTGCCAGCAGCCCAGGGGACAGGGAGGGGTATGGCTACACCTTC.

The rearrangement uses TRBV11-3 and TRBJ1-2; D gene uncertain. Trimming cost V 2 bases and J 6 bases, with 10 bases left between them. Germline V gives CDR1 SGHNT, CDR2 YENEEA. CDR3 length equals 13 residues. The CDR3 region has the DNA TGTGCCAGCAGCTTACGTGGGGAGGATGGCTACACCTTC. It translates to CASSLRGEDGYTF.

This chain links TRBV5-1 with TRBJ2-7, with 9 bases lining up with TRBD1. Germline V CDR1 and CDR2: SGHRS, YFSETQ. The CDR3 extends over 14 amino acids. V trimming: 7 bases; J trimming: 3 bases; junction bases outside the gene matches: 8. DNA of the CDR3: TGCGCCAGCGGAGAACAGGGGGCACGCTACGAGCAGTACTTC. Its translation: CASGEQGARYEQYF. The full variable domain, rest sourced from reference TRBV5-1 and TRBJ2-7, is KAGVTQTPRYLIKTRGQQVTLSCSPISGHRSVSWYQQTPGQGLQFLFEYFSETQRNKGNFPGRFSGRQFSNSRSEMNVSTLELGDSALYLCASGEQGARYEQYFGPGTRLTVT.

The chain joins TRBV10-3 to TRBJ1-4; D might be TRBD1 (5 bases). The CDR3 has 17 residues. Between the trimmed V and J ends, which lost 2 bases and 4 bases, there was a span of 17 bases. CDR1 ENHRY and CDR2 SYGVKD come from the germline V gene. The CDR3, as DNA: TGTGCCATCAGTGAGCTATACTCGGGACTCGATAATGAAAAACTGTTTTTT. This gives the protein CAISELYSGLDNEKLFF.

The chain combines TRBV11-3 with TRBJ2-5, with a weak D call TRBD2 (5 bases). Trimming took off 1 base at V and 5 bases at J, with 8 bases between the two ends. The CDR3 covers 13 residues. The germline V gene has CDR1 SGHNT and CDR2 YENEEA. CDR3 protein: CASSLASLETQYF. CDR3 nucleotide sequence: TGTGCCAGCAGCTTAGCTAGCTTGGAGACCCAGTACTTC.